This TCR beta chain was sequenced for a study of T-cell memory formation after mild COVID-19. Turning to the study itself: TCR clusters largely stayed donor specific. Study outcomes and limitations: Among CD4+ contracting clones, most were CM and EM, and CD8+ ones EMRA. Clones that contracted from day 15 to 85 were balanced CD4/CD8, while later expanders leaned CD4+. What remained unconfirmed was the SARS-CoV-2 specificity of second-wave clones peaking on day 37.

A single record per CDR3 protein comes from TCRdb applying MiXCR to the 5' RACE reads. The sample lists hundreds of thousands of distinct CDR3 sequences, 15% occurring once. V lost 2 bases to trimming and J lost 4 bases, with 12 bases between them. The CDR3 runs 14 residues. Germline V CDR1 and CDR2: SGHRS, YFSETQ. Turning to this clonotype: Antigen specificity is unknown.

The sample comprised PBMCs or a T cell subset sorted from them (not recorded which). The sequence was collected from an adult woman who had mild COVID-19 (a few samples of this study predate the infection). Cell type and time point are not known. This rearrangement joins TRBV5-1 to TRBJ1-2, with D possibly being TRBD1 (6 bases). The CDR3 here is CASSLTGNGYGYTF. The CDR3 DNA is TGCGCCAGCAGCTTAACAGGGAACGGCTATGGCTACACCTTC.